Below are 27 T cell receptor beta chains sequenced from a single sample in a study of cytomegalovirus exposure and HLA in healthy donors. Amplification used 60 Vbeta primers and 13 Jbeta primers. TCRdb's table, derived via immunoSEQ multiplex PCR, lists solely in-frame clones and lacks some. The sample gives hundreds of thousands of clones, 77% of which show up once; less than 3.5% is in the top ten. Sequences were obtained from PBMCs. The receptor set was obtained from a woman between 55 and 75 years old in good health and CMV-seropositive.

In its sample, this clone was seen once. The chain joins TRBV6-5 to TRBJ2-1; D remains ambiguous. The ends were cut back, 5 bases at V and 4 bases at J, with 12 bases in the middle. This CDR3 region has 14 residues. The germline gives CDR1 MNHEY, CDR2 SVGAGI. The CDR3 loop is CASSESLLYNEQFF. The CDR3 nucleotides are TGTGCCAGCAGTGAGAGCCTTCTTTACAATGAGCAGTTCTTC.

The genes are TRBV27 and TRBJ2-6; 14 bases align to TRBD2. The CDR3 has 19 residues. CDR1 MNHEY and CDR2 SMNVEV come from the germline V gene (reference sequence). The ends lost 4 bases at V and 1 base at J; junction bases unmatched: 6. CDR3 in DNA: TGTGCCAGCAGTTCTAGGACTAGCGGGAGGCTGTCTGGGGCCAACGTCCTGACTTTC. Translated, it gives CASSSRTSGRLSGANVLTF.

The chain links TRBV19 to TRBJ1-1; D is unclear. Looked up from germline, CDR1 is LNHDA and CDR2 is SQIVND (reference sequence). This CDR3 comprises 11 residues. Deletions cut 7 bases from V and 5 bases from J, with 8 bases between. In DNA form, the CDR3 reads TGTGCCAGTACCGCGAGGACTGAAGCTTTCTTT. Translation gives CASTARTEAFF.

The gene calls are TRBV5-4 and TRBJ1-2, with unresolved D. V was cut by 3 bases and J by 4 bases, with 13 bases left in between. This CDR3 comprises 14 residues. From germline, CDR1 is SGHNT and CDR2 YYREEE (reference sequence). This CDR3 reads CASSYSSEIYGYTF. The CDR3 DNA sequence: TGTGCCAGCAGCTATAGTTCCGAAATCTATGGCTACACCTTC.

The V and J genes are TRBV29-1 and TRBJ2-2, with 9 bases lining up with TRBD1. Germline CDR1 and CDR2: SQVTM and ANQGSEA. Trimming cost V 7 bases and J 6 bases; bases outside gene matches: 3. This CDR3 has 12 amino acids. The CDR3: CSDRGRSGELFF. CDR3 bases: TGCAGCGACAGGGGGCGTTCCGGGGAGCTGTTTTTT.

The rearrangement links TRBV5-6 to TRBJ2-7, with D perhaps matching TRBD2 (7 bases). V lost 3 bases, J lost 2 bases, and 12 bases lay in between. This CDR3 has 14 amino acids. Germline V gives CDR1 SGHDT, CDR2 YYEEEE. CDR3 DNA: TGTGCCAGCAGCTCCCCCGGGGGGCCCTACGAGCAGTACTTC. Protein: CASSSPGGPYEQYF.

This clone was counted between two and nine times. V gene TRBV9 combines with J gene TRBJ2-7; 9 bases match TRBD1. After removal of 0 bases from V and 3 bases from J, the junction contained 4 bases not matched to a gene. Germline V gene lookup returns CDR1 SGDLS and CDR2 YYNGEE. The CDR3 extends over 15 amino acids. CDR3 residues: CASSVEGTGLYEQYF. Written as DNA, the CDR3 is TGTGCCAGCAGCGTAGAGGGGACAGGGCTCTACGAGCAGTACTTC.

The rearrangement joins TRBV7-9 to TRBJ1-2; a weak D match, TRBD1 (5 bases). Trimming stripped 0 bases from V and 8 bases from J, with 10 bases between. Germline-derived CDR1 and CDR2 are SEHNR and FQNEAQ (reference sequence). The CDR3 spans 13 residues. Written as DNA, the CDR3 is TGTGCCAGCAGCTTAGCGGGGGGGAGCGGCTACACCTTC. It translates to CASSLAGGSGYTF.

This clone turned up a few times. This chain links TRBV19 with TRBJ1-3; the D is unclear. CDR3 length: 18 amino acids. Trimming removed 1 base from V and 4 bases from J, with 20 bases in between. The germline V gene has CDR1 LNHDA and CDR2 SQIVND (reference sequence). CDR3 loop: CASSIAGSLESSGNTIYF. The DNA for the CDR3 is TGTGCCAGTAGTATAGCCGGCAGTCTAGAGAGCTCCGGAAACACCATATATTTT.

The chain employs TRBV5-1 and TRBJ2-3; 7 bases agree with TRBD2. The length of the CDR3 is 14 residues. V shed 3 bases, J shed 2 bases, and the junction held 3 bases outside the gene matches. CDR1 is SGHRS and CDR2 is YFSETQ in the germline V gene. The CDR3 DNA sequence: TGCGCCAGCAGCTCTAGCGGTCCCACAGATACGCAGTATTTT. As protein: CASSSSGPTDTQYF.

The chain links TRBV5-6 to TRBJ1-4; TRBD1 aligns across 8 bases. This CDR3 is built from 15 residues. Germline V gene sequence: CDR1 SGHDT, CDR2 YYEEEE. V trimming: 5 bases; J trimming: 2 bases; junction bases outside the gene matches: 5. CDR3 nucleotides: TGTGCCAGCAGTGACAGGGGATTGACTAATGAAAAACTGTTTTTT. This gives the protein CASSDRGLTNEKLFF.

The rearrangement links TRBV9 to TRBJ2-5; the match to TRBD1 covers 8 bases. The DNA matches TRBJ2-7 better at its end, which makes the J call doubtful. CDR1 and CDR2 from the germline V gene are SGDLS and YYNGEE. CDR3 length equals 15 residues. In DNA form, the CDR3 reads TGTGCCAGCAGCGCAAGGACAGGGAATTGGAACGAGCAGTACTTC. Protein sequence: CASSARTGNWNEQYF.

This clone was counted only a few times. The V gene is TRBV5-1, the J gene TRBJ2-1; possible D gene TRBD1, 6 bases. The CDR3 runs to 14 residues. Germline CDR1 and CDR2: SGHRS and YFSETQ. V was shortened by 1 base and J by 5 bases, with 10 bases between the two germline ends. The CDR3 region is CASSLIPGDNEQFF. The CDR3, as DNA: TGCGCCAGCAGCTTGATACCAGGGGACAATGAGCAGTTCTTC.

The chain recombines TRBV30 with TRBJ2-1; TRBD1 aligns across 7 bases. The junction had 10 bases not matched to a gene; V was cut back by 2 bases and J by 0 bases. The CDR3 runs to 17 residues. CDR1 GTSNPN and CDR2 SVGIG come from the germline V gene (reference sequence). The CDR3 loop reads CAWSPGTVLSSYNEQFF. CDR3 DNA: TGTGCCTGGAGTCCCGGGACAGTTTTGAGCTCCTACAATGAGCAGTTCTTC.

This clone has a single count. This chain uses TRBV7-9 with TRBJ2-1, with unresolved D. The V gene's germline CDR1 is SEHNR and CDR2 FQNEAQ (reference sequence). The CDR3 spans 16 residues. Trimming pared 1 base from V and 0 bases from J, leaving 10 bases between. DNA for the CDR3: TGTGCCAGCAGCTTAGTGCGCATAAGCTCCTACAATGAGCAGTTCTTC. Protein sequence: CASSLVRISSYNEQFF. Supplemented by reference TRBV7-9 and TRBJ2-1, the full variable domain reads DTGVSQNPRHKITKRGQNVTFRCDPISEHNRLYWYRQTLGQGPEFLTYFQNEAQLEKSRLLSDRFSAERPKGSFSTLEIQRTEQGDSAMYLCASSLVRISSYNEQFFGPGTRLTVL.

This chain connects TRBV30 to TRBJ2-5; TRBD2 matches 8 bases. Gene TRBJ2-7 matches the end of the DNA better, so the J call may be wrong. This CDR3 is 14 amino acids long. Germline V gene lookup returns CDR1 GTSNPN and CDR2 SVGIG (reference sequence). CDR3 nucleotide sequence: TGTGCCTGGCTAAGGAGCGGGAGCTCCTACGAGCAGTACTTC. Encoded protein: CAWLRSGSSYEQYF.

The CDR3 DNA is TGTGCCAGCAGATTAGCGGGGGGGCAAGAGACCCAGTACTTC. Protein product: CASRLAGGQETQYF. The chain combines TRBV9 with TRBJ2-5; TRBD2 aligns across 11 bases. CDR3 length: 14 residues. From germline, CDR1 is SGDLS and CDR2 YYNGEE. J was trimmed by 2 bases and V by 5 bases; bases with no gene match: 2. Based on the CDR3 plus reference TRBV9 and TRBJ2-5, the full variable domain is DSGVTQTPKHLITATGQRVTLRCSPRSGDLSVYWYQQSLDQGLQFLIQYYNGEERAKGNILERFSAQQFPDLHSELNLSSLELGDSALYFCASRLAGGQETQYFGPGTRLLVL.

The V gene is TRBV7-2, the J gene TRBJ2-1; 10 bases line up with TRBD2. Germline loops: CDR1 SGHTA, CDR2 FQGNSA. Trimming took 5 bases from V and 3 from J; bases not matched to a gene: 4. The CDR3 has 15 residues. The CDR3 nucleotides are TGTGCCAGCAGCAGCGGGGGGGCCTTCTACAATGAGCAGTTCTTC. Protein sequence: CASSSGGAFYNEQFF.

V usage is TRBV15 and J usage is TRBJ1-4; D gene uncertain. CDR1 and CDR2 (germline): LNHNV, YYDKDF (reference sequence). With 4 bases removed from V and 0 bases from J, the gap between germline ends came to 12 bases. The CDR3 spans 16 residues. This CDR3 is CATSKTTTTTNEKLFF. CDR3 bases: TGTGCCACCAGCAAGACTACCACTACAACTAATGAAAAACTGTTTTTT.

This chain uses TRBV19 with TRBJ2-3; TRBD1 aligns across 10 bases. Germline CDR1 LNHDA, CDR2 SQIVND (reference sequence). The V gene end was trimmed by 6 bases and the J gene end by 1 base; junction bases not matched to a gene: 1. The CDR3 consists of 14 residues. CDR3 nucleotide sequence: TGTGCCAGTAGGGGGACAGGGGGCACAGATACGCAGTATTTT. It specifies CASRGTGGTDTQYF.

In this sample, this clone turned up a few times. The chain has TRBV6-5 and TRBJ1-2; possible D gene TRBD1, 6 bases. Trimming left V 8 bases short and J 5 bases short, with 15 bases between. CDR1 and CDR2 from the germline V gene are MNHEY and SVGAGI. There are 13 residues in the CDR3. The CDR3 DNA sequence: TGTGCCAGCCGTGAACAGGGTAGATATGGCTACACCTTC. It translates to CASREQGRYGYTF.

V is TRBV2 and J is TRBJ1-4; 9 nucleotides match TRBD1. The germline V gene encodes CDR1 SNHLY and CDR2 FYNNEI. This CDR3 is built from 15 residues. The V gene end was trimmed by 6 bases and the J gene end by 5 bases; junction bases not matched to a gene: 7. CDR3 protein: CASSWRTGVNEKLFF. The CDR3 DNA is TGTGCCAGCAGCTGGAGGACAGGGGTAAATGAAAAACTGTTTTTT. Full variable domain (rest looked up from reference TRBV2 and TRBJ1-4): EPEVTQTPSHQVTQMGQEVILRCVPISNHLYFYWYRQILGQKVEFLVSFYNNEISEKSEIFDDQFSVERPDGSNFTLKIRSTKLEDSAMYFCASSWRTGVNEKLFFGSGTQLSVL.

The chain employs TRBV14 and TRBJ1-1, with D possibly TRBD1 on 5 matching bases. The CDR3 spans 15 residues. Per the germline V gene, CDR1 is SGHDN and CDR2 is FVKESK. V was trimmed by 1 base and J by 4 bases, leaving 13 bases between them. Here the CDR3 reads CASSQVGGGGTEAFF. CDR3 in DNA: TGTGCCAGCAGCCAAGTTGGCGGGGGTGGCACTGAAGCTTTCTTT. The full variable domain, with the rest looked up from reference TRBV14 and TRBJ1-1, is EAGVTQFPSHSVIEKGQTVTLRCDPISGHDNLYWYRRVMGKEIKFLLHFVKESKQDESGMPNNRFLAERTGGTYSTLKVQPAELEDSGVYFCASSQVGGGGTEAFFGQGTRLTVV.

This clone was picked up a small number of times. V and J are TRBV5-5 and TRBJ1-1, with 8 bases lining up with TRBD1. The CDR3 extends over 15 amino acids. The J segment lost 1 base and the V segment lost 4 bases, leaving 6 bases of the junction unmatched. CDR1 is SGHKS, CDR2 YYEKEE, per germline (reference sequence). CDR3 coding DNA: TGTGCCAGCAGCCCGGACGGGACAGGGAACACTGAAGCTTTCTTT. This gives the protein CASSPDGTGNTEAFF.

The rearrangement joins TRBV7-2 to TRBJ1-2, with D hard to call. There are 12 residues in the CDR3. V was cut by 2 bases and J by 1 base, with 2 bases left in between. CDR1 and CDR2 (germline): SGHTA, FQGNSA. The CDR3 reads CASSLYNYGYTF. CDR3 in DNA: TGTGCCAGCAGCTTATATAACTATGGCTACACCTTC. Full variable domain (missing parts from reference TRBV7-2 and TRBJ1-2): GAGVSQSPSNKVTEKGKDVELRCDPISGHTALYWYRQSLGQGLEFLIYFQGNSAPDKSGLPSDRFSAERTGGSVSTLTIQRTQQEDSAVYLCASSLYNYGYTFGSGTRLTVV.

The rearrangement uses TRBV23-1 and TRBJ1-3, with 9 bases that match TRBD1. TRBV23-1 is sorted into the ORF group, with uncertain function. The V gene end was trimmed by 0 bases and the J gene end by 7 bases; junction bases not matched to a gene: 13. This CDR3 is built from 18 residues. The CDR3 bases are TGCGCCAGCAGTCAATCGGGGGGACAGGGAGGCCCTCAGAACACCATATATTTT. Its protein is CASSQSGGQGGPQNTIYF.

This sequence joins TRBV7-3 and TRBJ2-1; 9 bases align to TRBD1. CDR3 length: 15 amino acids. The germline V gene has CDR1 SGHTA and CDR2 FQGTGA. V lost 6 bases to trimming and J lost 6 bases; unmatched junction nucleotides: 9. The CDR3 spells CASSPGTGRTNEQFF. CDR3 coding DNA: TGTGCCAGCAGTCCCGGGACAGGGAGGACCAATGAGCAGTTCTTC. Combining the CDR3 with reference TRBV7-3 and TRBJ2-1 gives the whole variable domain GAGVSQTPSNKVTEKGKYVELRCDPISGHTALYWYRQSLGQGPEFLIYFQGTGAADDSGLPNDRFFAVRPEGSVSTLKIQRTERGDSAVYLCASSPGTGRTNEQFFGPGTRLTVL.